Only a few counts were recorded for the clone carrying this TCR beta chain. Healthy and HIV-negative, the adult donors had no recent acute infections or vaccinations. Clones were read by immunoSEQ multiplex PCR, and TCRdb kept only the in-frame ones, dropping some. The repertoire holds roughly 100,000 clones, with around 64% as singletons. This specimen belongs to a study of shared clonotypes between healthy human individuals. The germline gives CDR1 SGHTS, CDR2 YDEGEE. This CDR3 comprises 14 residues. Trimming took 2 bases from V and 3 from J, leaving 11 bases between them. The TCR sequence derives from a woman aged 25 to 39 in good health. Sequencing was done on a sample of memory CD8+ T cells sorted from blood. Indicated subset: CD45RO+ cells pooled with CCR7-negative TemRA cells. The rearrangement links TRBV5-8 to TRBJ1-1; perhaps TRBD1 as D (6 bases). The CDR3: CASSLGQGYTEAFF. In nucleotides, the CDR3 is TGTGCCAGCAGCTTAGGGCAGGGGTACACTGAAGCTTTCTTT.